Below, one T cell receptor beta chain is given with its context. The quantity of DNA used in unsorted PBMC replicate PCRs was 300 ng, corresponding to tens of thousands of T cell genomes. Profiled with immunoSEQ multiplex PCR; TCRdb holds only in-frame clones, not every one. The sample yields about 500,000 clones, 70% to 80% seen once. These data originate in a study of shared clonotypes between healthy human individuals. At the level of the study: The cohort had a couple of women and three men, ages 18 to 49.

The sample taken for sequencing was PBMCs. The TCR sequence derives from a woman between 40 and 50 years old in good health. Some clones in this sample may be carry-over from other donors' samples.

The CDR3 nucleotides are TGTGCCAGCAGCGCACGTCCAGAGAGCTGGGACGAGCAGTACTTC. Protein sequence: CASSARPESWDEQYF. The chain carries TRBV9 and TRBJ2-7; no clear D. Trimming removed 3 bases at V and 5 bases at J, with 18 bases between. The CDR3 has 15 amino acids. Germline values: CDR1 SGDLS, CDR2 YYNGEE.